This T cell receptor beta chain was identified in a study of Graves' ophthalmopathy and Graves' hyperthyroidism. This clonotype was observed a single time. Its antigen remains unknown. General study results and limits: The model's ophthalmopathy progression predictions had just under 71% sensitivity and just under 75% specificity. Clonotypes were expanded in thyroid at above 0.001 frequency, and most also appeared in blood.

CDR1 and CDR2 from the germline V gene are SNHLY and FYNNEI. V was clipped by 6 bases and J by 8 bases; unmatched bases: 9. The CDR3 spans 13 residues. Only newly diagnosed hyperthyroidism patients aged 18 to 65, with under 2 months' duration, were enrolled. RNA transcripts were the source from which TCR beta CDR3 regions were amplified. HTBI primers were employed in first-round RT-PCR, then a second-round multiplex PCR followed. Via MiXCR, TCRdb re-called the multiplex PCR reads, giving one row per CDR3 protein. The sample has 580,000 or so distinct CDR3 sequences, less than 45% seen once. The sequenced sample consisted of peripheral blood or thyroid tissue (not recorded which). The TCR originated in an adult man with Graves' hyperthyroidism. This chain joins TRBV2 and TRBJ1-1; 7 positions match TRBD1. Here the CDR3 reads CASSLLTGAEAFF. CDR3 coding DNA: TGTGCCAGCAGCCTCCTTACAGGGGCAGAAGCTTTCTTT.